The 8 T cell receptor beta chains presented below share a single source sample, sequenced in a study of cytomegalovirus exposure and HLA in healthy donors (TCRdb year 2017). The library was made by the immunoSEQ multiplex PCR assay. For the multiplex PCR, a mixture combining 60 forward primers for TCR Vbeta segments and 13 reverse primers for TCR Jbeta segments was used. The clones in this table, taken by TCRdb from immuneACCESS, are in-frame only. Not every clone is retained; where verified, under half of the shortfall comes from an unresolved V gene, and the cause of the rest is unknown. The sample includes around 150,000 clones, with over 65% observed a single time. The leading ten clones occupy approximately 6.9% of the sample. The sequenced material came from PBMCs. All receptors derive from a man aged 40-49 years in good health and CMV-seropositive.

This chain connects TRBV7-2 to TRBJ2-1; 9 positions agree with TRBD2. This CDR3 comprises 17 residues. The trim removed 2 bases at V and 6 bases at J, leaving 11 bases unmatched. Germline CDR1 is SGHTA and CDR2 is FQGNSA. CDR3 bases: TGTGCCAGCAGCTTAAAACCAGGGGCGGGGGGGCGCAATGAGCAGTTCTTC. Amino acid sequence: CASSLKPGAGGRNEQFF.

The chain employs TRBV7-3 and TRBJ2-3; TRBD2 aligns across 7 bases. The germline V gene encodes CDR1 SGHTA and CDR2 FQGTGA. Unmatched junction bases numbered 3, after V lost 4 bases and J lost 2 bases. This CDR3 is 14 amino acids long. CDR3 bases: TGTGCCAGCAGCTCAGCGGGGCCCACAGATACGCAGTATTTT. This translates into CASSSAGPTDTQYF. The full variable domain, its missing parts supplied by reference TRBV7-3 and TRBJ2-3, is GAGVSQTPSNKVTEKGKYVELRCDPISGHTALYWYRQSLGQGPEFLIYFQGTGAADDSGLPNDRFFAVRPEGSVSTLKIQRTERGDSAVYLCASSSAGPTDTQYFGPGTRLTVL.

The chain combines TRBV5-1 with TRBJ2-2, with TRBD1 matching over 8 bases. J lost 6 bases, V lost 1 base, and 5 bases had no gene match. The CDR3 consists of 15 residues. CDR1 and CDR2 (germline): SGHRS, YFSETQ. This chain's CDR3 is CASSLSGQGPGELFF. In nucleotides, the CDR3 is TGCGCCAGCAGCTTGAGTGGACAGGGTCCCGGGGAGCTGTTTTTT.

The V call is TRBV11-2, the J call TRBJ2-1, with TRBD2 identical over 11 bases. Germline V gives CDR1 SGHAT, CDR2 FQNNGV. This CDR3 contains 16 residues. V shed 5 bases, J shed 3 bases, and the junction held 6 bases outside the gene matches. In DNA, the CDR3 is TGTGCCAGCAGCCGTCCGGGACTAGCGGTCTACAATGAGCAGTTCTTC. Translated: CASSRPGLAVYNEQFF.

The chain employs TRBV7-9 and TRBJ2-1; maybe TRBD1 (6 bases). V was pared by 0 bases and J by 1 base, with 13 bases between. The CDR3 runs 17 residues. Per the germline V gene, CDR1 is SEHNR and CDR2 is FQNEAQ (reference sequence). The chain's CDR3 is CASSLAMGAVSYNEQFF. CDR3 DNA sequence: TGTGCCAGCAGCTTAGCTATGGGGGCAGTGTCCTACAATGAGCAGTTCTTC.

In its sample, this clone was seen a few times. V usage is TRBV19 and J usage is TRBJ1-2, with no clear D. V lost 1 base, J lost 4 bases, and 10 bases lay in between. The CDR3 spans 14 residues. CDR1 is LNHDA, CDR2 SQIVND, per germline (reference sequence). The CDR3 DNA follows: TGTGCCAGTAGTATAGGGGGAGCCCCCTATGGCTACACCTTC. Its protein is CASSIGGAPYGYTF.

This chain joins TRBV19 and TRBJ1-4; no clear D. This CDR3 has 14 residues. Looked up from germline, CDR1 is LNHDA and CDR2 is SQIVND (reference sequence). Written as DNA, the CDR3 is TGTGCTACTAGGGATTTTCCAACTAATGAAAAACTGTTTTTT. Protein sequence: CATRDFPTNEKLFF.

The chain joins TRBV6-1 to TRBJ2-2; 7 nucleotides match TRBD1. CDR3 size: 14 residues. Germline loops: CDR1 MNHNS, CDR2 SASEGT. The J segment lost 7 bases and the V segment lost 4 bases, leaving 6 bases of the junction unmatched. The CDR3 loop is CASSVGGLGGELFF. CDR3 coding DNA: TGTGCCAGCAGTGTAGGGGGCTTAGGCGGGGAGCTGTTTTTT.